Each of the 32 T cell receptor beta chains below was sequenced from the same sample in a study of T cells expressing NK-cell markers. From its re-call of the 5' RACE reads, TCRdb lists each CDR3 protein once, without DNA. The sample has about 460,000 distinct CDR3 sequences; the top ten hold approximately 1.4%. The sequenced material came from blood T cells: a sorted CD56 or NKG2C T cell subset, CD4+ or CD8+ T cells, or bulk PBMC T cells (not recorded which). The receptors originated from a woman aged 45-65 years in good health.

CDR3 amino acids: CASSKVASSGYEQYF. V and J are TRBV21-1 and TRBJ2-7. TRBV21-1 is termed a pseudogene. The CDR3 has 15 residues.

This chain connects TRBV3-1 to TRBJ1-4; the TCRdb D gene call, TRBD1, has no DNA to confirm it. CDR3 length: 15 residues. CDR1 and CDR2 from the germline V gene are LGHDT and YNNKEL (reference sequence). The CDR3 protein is CASSQRQDPNEKLFF.

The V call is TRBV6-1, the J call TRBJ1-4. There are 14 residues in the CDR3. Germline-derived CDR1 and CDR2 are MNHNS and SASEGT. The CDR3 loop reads CASSERRNNEKLFF.

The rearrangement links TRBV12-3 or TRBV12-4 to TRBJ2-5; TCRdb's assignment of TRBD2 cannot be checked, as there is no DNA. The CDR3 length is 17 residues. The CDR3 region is CASSFGLEREAQETQYF.

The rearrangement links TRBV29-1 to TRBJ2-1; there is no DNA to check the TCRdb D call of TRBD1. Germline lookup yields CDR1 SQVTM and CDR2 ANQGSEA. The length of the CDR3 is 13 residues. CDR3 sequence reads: CSTRTGINNEQFF.

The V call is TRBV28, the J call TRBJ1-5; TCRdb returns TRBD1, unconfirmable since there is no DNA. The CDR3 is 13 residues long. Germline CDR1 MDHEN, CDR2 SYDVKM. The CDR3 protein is CASSFPGTQPQHF.

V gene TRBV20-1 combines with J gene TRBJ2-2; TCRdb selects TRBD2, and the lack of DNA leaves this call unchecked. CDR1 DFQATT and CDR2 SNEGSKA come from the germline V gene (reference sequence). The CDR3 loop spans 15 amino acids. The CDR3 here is CSARDSGLNTGELFF.

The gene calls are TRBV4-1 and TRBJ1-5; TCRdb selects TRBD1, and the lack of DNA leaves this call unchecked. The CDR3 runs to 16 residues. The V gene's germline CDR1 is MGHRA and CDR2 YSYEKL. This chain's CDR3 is CASSQDFRGGNQPQHF.

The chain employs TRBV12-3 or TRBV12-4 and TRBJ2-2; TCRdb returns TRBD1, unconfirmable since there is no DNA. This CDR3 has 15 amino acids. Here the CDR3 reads CASSRGQGRTGELFF.

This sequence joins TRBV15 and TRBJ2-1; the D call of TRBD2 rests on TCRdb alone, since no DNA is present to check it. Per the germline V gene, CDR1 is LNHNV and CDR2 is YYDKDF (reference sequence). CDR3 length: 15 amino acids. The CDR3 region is CATSTGRATTSLQFF. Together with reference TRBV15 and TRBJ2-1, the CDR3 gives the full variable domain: DAMVIQNPRYQVTQFGKPVTLSCSQTLNHNVMYWYQQKSSQAPKLLFHYYDKDFNNEADTPDNFQSRRPNTSFCFLDIRSPGLGDTAMYLCATSTGRATTSLQFFGPGTRLTVL.

The CDR3 sequence: CASSLVGGGNNEQFF. The chain recombines TRBV5-1 with TRBJ2-1; the TCRdb call, TRBD2, lacks DNA for checking. The CDR3 extends over 15 amino acids. Germline CDR1 SGHRS, CDR2 YFSETQ.

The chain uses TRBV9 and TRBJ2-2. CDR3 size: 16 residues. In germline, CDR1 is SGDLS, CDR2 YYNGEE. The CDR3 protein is CASSEEIRLGSGELFF. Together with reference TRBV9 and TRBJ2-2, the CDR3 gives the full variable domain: DSGVTQTPKHLITATGQRVTLRCSPRSGDLSVYWYQQSLDQGLQFLIQYYNGEERAKGNILERFSAQQFPDLHSELNLSSLELGDSALYFCASSEEIRLGSGELFFGEGSRLTVL.

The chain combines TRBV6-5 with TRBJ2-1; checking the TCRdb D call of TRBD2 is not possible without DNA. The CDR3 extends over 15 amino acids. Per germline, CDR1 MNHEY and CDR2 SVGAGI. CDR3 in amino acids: CASRITSGQYNEQFF.

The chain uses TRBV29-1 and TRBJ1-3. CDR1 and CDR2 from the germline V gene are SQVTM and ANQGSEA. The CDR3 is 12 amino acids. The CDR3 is CSVTTSGNTIYF.

CDR3 sequence reads: CSADSPLDTPYEQYF. The chain recombines TRBV29-1 with TRBJ2-7; TCRdb outputs TRBD1, but without DNA this stays unchecked. This CDR3 spans 15 amino acids. Germline V lookup: CDR1 SQVTM, CDR2 ANQGSEA.

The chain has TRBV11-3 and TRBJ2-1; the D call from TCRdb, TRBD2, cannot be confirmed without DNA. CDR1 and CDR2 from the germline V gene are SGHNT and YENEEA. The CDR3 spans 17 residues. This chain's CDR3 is CASSLDAGLGGRNEQFF.

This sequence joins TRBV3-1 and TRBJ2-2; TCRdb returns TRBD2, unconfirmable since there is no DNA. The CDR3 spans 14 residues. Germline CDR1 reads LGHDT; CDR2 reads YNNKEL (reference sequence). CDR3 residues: CASNGRGYLGELFF. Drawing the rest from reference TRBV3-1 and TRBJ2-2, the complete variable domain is DTAVSQTPKYLVTQMGNDKSIKCEQNLGHDTMYWYKQDSKKFLKIMFSYNNKELIINETVPNRFSPKSPDKAHLNLHINSLELGDSAVYFCASNGRGYLGELFFGEGSRLTVL.

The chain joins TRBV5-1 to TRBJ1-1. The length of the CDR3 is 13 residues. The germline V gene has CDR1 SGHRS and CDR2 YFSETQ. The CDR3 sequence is CASSYAQRAEAFF.

The chain's CDR3 is CSARVSRASETQYF. The V call is TRBV20-1, the J call TRBJ2-5; TCRdb outputs TRBD2, but without DNA this stays unchecked. This CDR3 is 14 amino acids long. The V gene's germline CDR1 is DFQATT and CDR2 SNEGSKA (reference sequence).

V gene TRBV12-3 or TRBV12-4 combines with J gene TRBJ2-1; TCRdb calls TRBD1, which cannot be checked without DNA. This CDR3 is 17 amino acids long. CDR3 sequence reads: CASSLRGVGRAYNEQFF.

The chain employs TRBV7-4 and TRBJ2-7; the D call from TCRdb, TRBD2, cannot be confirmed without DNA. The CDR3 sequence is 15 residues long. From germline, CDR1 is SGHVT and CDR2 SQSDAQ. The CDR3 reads CASSLGGREEAEQYF.

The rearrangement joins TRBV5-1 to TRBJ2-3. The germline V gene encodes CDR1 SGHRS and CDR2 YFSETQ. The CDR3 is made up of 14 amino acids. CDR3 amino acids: CASNPELPTDTQYF.

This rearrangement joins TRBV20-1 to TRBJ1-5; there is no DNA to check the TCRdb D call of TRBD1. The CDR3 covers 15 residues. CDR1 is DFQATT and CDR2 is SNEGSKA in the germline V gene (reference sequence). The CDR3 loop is CSARVGDRLGQPQHF.

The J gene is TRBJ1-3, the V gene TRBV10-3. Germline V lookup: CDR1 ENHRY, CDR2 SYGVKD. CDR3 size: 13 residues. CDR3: CAISAGFGNTIYF.

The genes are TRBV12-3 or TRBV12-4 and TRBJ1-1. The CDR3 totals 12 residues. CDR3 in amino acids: CASSFTAAEAFF.

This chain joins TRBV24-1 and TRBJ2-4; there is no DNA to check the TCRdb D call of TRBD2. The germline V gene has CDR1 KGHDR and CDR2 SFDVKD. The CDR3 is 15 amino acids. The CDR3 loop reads CATSDSQLGRNIQYF.

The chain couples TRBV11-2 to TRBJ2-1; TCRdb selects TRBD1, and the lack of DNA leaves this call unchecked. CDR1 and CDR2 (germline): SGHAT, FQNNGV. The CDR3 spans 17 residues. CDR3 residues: CASSFPGQANSYNEQFF.

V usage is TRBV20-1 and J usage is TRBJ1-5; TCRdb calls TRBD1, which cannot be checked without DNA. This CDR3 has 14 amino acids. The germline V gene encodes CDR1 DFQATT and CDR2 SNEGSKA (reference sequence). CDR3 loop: CSARVGGGDQPQHF.

Here the CDR3 reads CASSKALASTDTQYF. V gene TRBV18 combines with J gene TRBJ2-3. This CDR3 is built from 15 residues. CDR1 KGHSH and CDR2 LQKENI come from the germline V gene.

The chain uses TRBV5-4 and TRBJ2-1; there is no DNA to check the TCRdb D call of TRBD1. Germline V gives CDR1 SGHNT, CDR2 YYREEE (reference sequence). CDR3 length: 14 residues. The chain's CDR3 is CASPRVAPNNEQFF. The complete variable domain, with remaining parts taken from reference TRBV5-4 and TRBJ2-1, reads ETGVTQSPTHLIKTRGQQVTLRCSSQSGHNTVSWYQQALGQGPQFIFQYYREEENGRGNFPPRFSGLQFPNYSSELNVNALELDDSALYLCASPRVAPNNEQFFGPGTRLTVL.

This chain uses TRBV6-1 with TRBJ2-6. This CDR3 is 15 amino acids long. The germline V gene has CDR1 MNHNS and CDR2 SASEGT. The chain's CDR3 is CASSEAHSGANVLTF.

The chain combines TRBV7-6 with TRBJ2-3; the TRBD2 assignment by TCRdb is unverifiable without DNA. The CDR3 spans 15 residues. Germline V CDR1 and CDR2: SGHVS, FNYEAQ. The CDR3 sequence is CASSGQTRYTDTQYF. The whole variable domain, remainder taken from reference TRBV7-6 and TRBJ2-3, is GAGVSQSPRYKVTKRGQDVALRCDPISGHVSLYWYRQALGQGPEFLTYFNYEAQQDKSGLPNDRFSAERPEGSISTLTIQRTEQRDSAMYRCASSGQTRYTDTQYFGPGTRLTVL.